This entry features one T cell receptor (beta chain) sequence. This sample was taken from a study of blood T cell repertoires in COVID-19. The wider study: COVID-19 samples from acute and convalescent phases originated in the United States, Italy and Spain. The analysed material was cDNA or gDNA that came from T cells, B-cell-depleted T cells, or PBMCs.

Per the original data handling: How many nucleated cells were present was estimated from reference gene primer amplification. Assay used: immunoSEQ multiplex PCR; TCRdb lists only in-frame clones, some missing. V and J calls and clone size are copied from that table; D and trimming were computed from the DNA. This sample has some 94,000 clones, with just under 90% found just once. The CDR3 sequence is 14 residues long. With 4 bases clipped from V and 3 bases from J, the junction kept 4 bases outside the gene matches. Germline values: CDR1 MDHEN, CDR2 SYDVKM. This receptor was identified in a human donor in a cohort sampled during active COVID-19. V and J are TRBV28 and TRBJ1-2; 8 bases fit TRBD1. The sequencing input was peripheral blood. The CDR3 DNA is TGTGCCAGCAGTTCGGGACAGGCGTACTATGGCTACACCTTC. Translation: CASSSGQAYYGYTF.